This entry concerns a single T cell receptor (beta chain). The record originates from a study of preoperative IRX-2 immunotherapy in early breast cancer. Germline V CDR1 and CDR2: SGHRS, YFSETQ. The V end lost 3 bases, the J end lost 0 bases, and 15 bases lay between the germline ends. This CDR3 is built from 17 residues. Treatment described: preoperative locoregional IRX-2 cytokine immunotherapy. This phase Ib study tested locoregional IRX-2 cytokine immunotherapy given before surgery. Libraries were prepared by immunoSEQ multiplex PCR; TCRdb keeps only in-frame clonotypes and omits some of them. The data contain more than 50,000 clones, roughly 94% of them singletons.

The sequence came from a human donor with breast cancer. The V call is TRBV5-1, the J call TRBJ1-4; perhaps TRBD1 as D (6 bases). Sampling was performed from a patient treated with IRX-2 immunotherapy. CDR3 DNA sequence: TGCGCCAGCAGCTATAGGACAGCATTCTCAACTAATGAAAAACTGTTTTTT. It yields the protein CASSYRTAFSTNEKLFF.